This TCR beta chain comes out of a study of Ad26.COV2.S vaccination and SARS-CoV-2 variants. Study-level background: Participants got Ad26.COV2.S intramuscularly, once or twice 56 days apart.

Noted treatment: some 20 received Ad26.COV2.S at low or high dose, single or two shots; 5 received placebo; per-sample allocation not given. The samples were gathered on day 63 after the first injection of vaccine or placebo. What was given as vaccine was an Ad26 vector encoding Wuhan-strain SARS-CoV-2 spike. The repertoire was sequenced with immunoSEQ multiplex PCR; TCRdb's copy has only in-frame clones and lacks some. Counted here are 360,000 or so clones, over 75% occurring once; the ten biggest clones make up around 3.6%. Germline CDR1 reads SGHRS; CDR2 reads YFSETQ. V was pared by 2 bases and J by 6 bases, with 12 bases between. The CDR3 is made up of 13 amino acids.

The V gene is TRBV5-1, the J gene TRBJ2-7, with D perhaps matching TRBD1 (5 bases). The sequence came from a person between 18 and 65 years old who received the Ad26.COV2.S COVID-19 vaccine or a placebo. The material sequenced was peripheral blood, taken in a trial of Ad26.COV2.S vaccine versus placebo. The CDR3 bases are TGCGCCAGCAGCTTATCCGGACAAGGCGAGCAGTACTTC. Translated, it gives CASSLSGQGEQYF.